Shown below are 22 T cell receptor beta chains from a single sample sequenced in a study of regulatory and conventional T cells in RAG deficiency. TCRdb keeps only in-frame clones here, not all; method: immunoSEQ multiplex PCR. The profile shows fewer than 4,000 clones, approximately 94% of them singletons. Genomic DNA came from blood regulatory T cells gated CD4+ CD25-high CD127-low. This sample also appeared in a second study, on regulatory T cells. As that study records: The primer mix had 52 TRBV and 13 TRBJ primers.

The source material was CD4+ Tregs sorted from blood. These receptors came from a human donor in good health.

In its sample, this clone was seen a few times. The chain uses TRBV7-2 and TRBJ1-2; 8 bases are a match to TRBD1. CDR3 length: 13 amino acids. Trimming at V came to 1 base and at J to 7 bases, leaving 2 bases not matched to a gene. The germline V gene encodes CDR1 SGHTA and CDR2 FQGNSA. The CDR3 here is CASSLGQGLGYTF. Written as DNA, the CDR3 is TGTGCCAGCAGCTTAGGACAGGGGCTTGGCTACACCTTC.

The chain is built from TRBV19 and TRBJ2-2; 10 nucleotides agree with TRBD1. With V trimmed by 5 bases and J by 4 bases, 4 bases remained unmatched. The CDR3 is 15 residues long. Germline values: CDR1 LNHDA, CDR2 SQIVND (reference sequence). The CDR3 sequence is CASSPGTGATGELFF. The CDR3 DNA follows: TGTGCCAGTAGTCCCGGGACAGGGGCCACCGGGGAGCTGTTTTTT. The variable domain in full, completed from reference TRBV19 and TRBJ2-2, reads DGGITQSPKYLFRKEGQNVTLSCEQNLNHDAMYWYRQDPGQGLRLIYYSQIVNDFQKGDIAEGYSVSREKKESFPLTVTSAQKNPTAFYLCASSPGTGATGELFFGEGSRLTVL.

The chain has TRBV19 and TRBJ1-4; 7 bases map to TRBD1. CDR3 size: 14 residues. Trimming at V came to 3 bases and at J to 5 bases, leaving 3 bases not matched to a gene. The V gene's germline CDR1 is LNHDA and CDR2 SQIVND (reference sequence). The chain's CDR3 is CASSISRGNEKLFF. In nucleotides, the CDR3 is TGTGCCAGTAGTATTAGCAGGGGGAATGAAAAACTGTTTTTT.

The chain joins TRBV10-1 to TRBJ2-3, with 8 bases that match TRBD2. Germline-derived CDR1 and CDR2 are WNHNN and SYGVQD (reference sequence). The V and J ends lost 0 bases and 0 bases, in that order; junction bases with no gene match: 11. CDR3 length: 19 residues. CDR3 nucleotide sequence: TGCGCCAGCAGTGAGTCCCCAGCGGGAGTACATAAGAGCACAGATACGCAGTATTTT. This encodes CASSESPAGVHKSTDTQYF.

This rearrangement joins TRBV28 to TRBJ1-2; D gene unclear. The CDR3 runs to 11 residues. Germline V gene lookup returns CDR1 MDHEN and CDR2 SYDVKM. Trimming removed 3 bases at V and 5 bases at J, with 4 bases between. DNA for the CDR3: TGTGCCAGCAGTTTTGGTTATGGCTACACCTTC. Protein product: CASSFGYGYTF.

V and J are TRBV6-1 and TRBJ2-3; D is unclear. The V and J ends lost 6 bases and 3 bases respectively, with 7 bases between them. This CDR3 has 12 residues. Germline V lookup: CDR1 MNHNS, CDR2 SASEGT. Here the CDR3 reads CASRAGTDTQYF. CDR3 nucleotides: TGTGCCAGCAGAGCCGGGACAGATACGCAGTATTTT.

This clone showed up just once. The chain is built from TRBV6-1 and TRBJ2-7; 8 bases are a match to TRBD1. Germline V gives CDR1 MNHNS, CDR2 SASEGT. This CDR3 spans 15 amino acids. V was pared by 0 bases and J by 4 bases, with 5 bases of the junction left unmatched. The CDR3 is CASSEAGTGAYEQYF. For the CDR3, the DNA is TGTGCCAGCAGTGAAGCCGGGACAGGAGCGTACGAGCAGTACTTC.

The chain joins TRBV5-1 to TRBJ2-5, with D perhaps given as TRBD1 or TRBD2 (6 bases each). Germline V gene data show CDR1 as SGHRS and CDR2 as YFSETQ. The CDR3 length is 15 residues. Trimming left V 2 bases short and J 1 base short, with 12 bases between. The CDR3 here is CASSLTGALQETQYF. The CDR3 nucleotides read TGCGCCAGCAGCTTAACGGGGGCGCTCCAAGAGACCCAGTACTTC.

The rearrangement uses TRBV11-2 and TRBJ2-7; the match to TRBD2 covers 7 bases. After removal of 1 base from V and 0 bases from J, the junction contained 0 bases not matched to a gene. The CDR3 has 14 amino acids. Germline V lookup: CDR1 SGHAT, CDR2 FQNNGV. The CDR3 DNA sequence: TGTGCCAGCAGCTTAGCGGGGGGCTCCTACGAGCAGTACTTC. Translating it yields CASSLAGGSYEQYF. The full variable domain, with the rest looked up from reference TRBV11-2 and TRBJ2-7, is EAGVAQSPRYKIIEKRQSVAFWCNPISGHATLYWYQQILGQGPKLLIQFQNNGVVDDSQLPKDRFSAERLKGVDSTLKIQPAKLEDSAVYLCASSLAGGSYEQYFGPGTRLTVT.

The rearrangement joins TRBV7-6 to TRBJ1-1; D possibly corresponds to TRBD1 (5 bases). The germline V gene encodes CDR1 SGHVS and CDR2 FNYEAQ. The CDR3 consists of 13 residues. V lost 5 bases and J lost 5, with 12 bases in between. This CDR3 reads CASSQSRETEAFF. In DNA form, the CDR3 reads TGTGCCAGCAGCCAGTCCAGGGAAACTGAAGCTTTCTTT.

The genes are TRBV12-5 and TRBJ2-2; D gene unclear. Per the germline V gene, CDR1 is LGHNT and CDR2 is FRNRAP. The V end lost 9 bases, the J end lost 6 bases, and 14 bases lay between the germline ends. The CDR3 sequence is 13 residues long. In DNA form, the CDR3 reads TGTGCTAGCCGACCGTCACCATCCGGGGAGCTGTTTTTT. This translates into CASRPSPSGELFF.

The CDR3 here is CAWSYGSGGTDTQYF. CDR3 in DNA: TGTGCCTGGAGTTATGGATCAGGGGGTACAGATACGCAGTATTTT. The chain couples TRBV30 to TRBJ2-3; TRBD1 matches at 7 bases. Trimming took 2 bases from V and 3 from J; bases not matched to a gene: 8. The CDR3 loop spans 15 amino acids. CDR1 is GTSNPN, CDR2 SVGIG, per germline (reference sequence).

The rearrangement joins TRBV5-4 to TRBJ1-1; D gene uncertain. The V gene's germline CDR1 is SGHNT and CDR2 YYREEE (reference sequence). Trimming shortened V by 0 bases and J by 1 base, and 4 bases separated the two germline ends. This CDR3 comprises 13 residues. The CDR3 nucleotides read TGTGCCAGCAGCTTGGGGACGAACACTGAAGCTTTCTTT. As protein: CASSLGTNTEAFF.

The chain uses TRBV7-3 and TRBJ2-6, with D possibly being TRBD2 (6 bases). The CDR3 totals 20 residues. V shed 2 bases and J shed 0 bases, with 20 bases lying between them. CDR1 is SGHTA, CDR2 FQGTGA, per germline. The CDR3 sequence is CASSLLSRGSGFSGANVLTF. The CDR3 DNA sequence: TGTGCCAGCAGCTTACTTAGCCGCGGTAGCGGATTCTCTGGGGCCAACGTCCTGACTTTC.

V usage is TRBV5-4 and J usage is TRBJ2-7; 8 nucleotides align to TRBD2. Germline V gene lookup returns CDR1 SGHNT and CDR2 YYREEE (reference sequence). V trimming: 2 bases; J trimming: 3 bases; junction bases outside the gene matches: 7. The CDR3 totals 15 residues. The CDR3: CASSFGHSGNYEQYF. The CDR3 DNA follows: TGTGCCAGCAGCTTCGGTCATAGCGGGAACTACGAGCAGTACTTC.

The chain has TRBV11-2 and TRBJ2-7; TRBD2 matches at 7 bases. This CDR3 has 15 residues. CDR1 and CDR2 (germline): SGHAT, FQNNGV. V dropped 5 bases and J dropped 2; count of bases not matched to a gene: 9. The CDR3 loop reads CASSTRVGGTYEQYF. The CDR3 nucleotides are TGTGCCAGCAGCACCCGCGTGGGGGGGACCTACGAGCAGTACTTC.

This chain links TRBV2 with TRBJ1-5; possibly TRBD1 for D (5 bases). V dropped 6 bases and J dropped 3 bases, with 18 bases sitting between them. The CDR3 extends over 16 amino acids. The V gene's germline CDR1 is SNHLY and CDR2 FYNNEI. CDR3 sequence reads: CASSVQVGLNNQPQHF. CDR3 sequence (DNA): TGTGCCAGCAGCGTACAGGTGGGTCTTAACAATCAGCCCCAGCATTTT.

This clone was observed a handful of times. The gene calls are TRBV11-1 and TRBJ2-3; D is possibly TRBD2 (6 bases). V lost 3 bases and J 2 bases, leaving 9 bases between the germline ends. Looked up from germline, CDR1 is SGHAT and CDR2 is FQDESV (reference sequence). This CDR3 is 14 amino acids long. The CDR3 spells CASSFAGNTDTQYF. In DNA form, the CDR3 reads TGTGCCAGCAGCTTTGCGGGAAACACAGATACGCAGTATTTT. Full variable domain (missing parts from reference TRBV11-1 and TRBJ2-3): EAEVAQSPRYKITEKSQAVAFWCDPISGHATLYWYRQILGQGPELLVQFQDESVVDDSQLPKDRFSAERLKGVDSTLKIQPAELGDSAMYLCASSFAGNTDTQYFGPGTRLTVL.

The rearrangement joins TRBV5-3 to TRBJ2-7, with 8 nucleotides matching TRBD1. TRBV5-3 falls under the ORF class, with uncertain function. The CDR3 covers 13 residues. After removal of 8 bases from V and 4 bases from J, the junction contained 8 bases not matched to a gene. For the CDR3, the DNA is TGTGCCAGCAGGTGGACAGGGCTTTACGAGCAGTACTTC. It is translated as CASRWTGLYEQYF.

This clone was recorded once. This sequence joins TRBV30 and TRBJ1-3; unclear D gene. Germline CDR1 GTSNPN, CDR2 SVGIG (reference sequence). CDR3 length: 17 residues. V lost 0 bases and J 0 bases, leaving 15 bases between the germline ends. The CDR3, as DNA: TGTGCCTGGAGTGTACGCTTATATATCCCCTCTGGAAACACCATATATTTT. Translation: CAWSVRLYIPSGNTIYF.

The CDR3 spells CASSHLTGTGANVLTF. CDR3 DNA sequence: TGTGCCAGTAGTCATTTGACAGGGACCGGGGCCAACGTCCTGACTTTC. The V and J genes are TRBV19 and TRBJ2-6, with 7 bases fitting TRBD1. With 5 bases clipped from V and 4 bases from J, the junction kept 8 bases outside the gene matches. Germline CDR1 LNHDA, CDR2 SQIVND (reference sequence). This CDR3 is built from 16 residues.

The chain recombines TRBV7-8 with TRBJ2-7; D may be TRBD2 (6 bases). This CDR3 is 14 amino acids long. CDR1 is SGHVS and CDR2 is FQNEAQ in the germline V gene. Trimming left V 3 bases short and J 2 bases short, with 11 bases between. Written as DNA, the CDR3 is TGTGCCAGCAGCTTTGGACTACCTGCCTACGAGCAGTACTTC. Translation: CASSFGLPAYEQYF.